The source of this TCR beta chain is a study of CD8 T cells in ankylosing spondylitis. Findings and limits, study-wide: Within peripheral blood, clones linked to disease were CD8+ and relatively rare. What appeared characteristic of ankylosing spondylitis blood was a TCR beta motif of under 10 highly homologous variants. In the blood and synovial fluid of reactive arthritis, some motif variants had been previously reported.

Between the trimmed V and J ends, which lost 3 bases and 6 bases, there was a span of 12 bases. CDR1 SQVTM and CDR2 ANQGSEA come from the germline V gene. The CDR3 totals 13 residues. With regard to this clonotype: Its specificity is not known.

TCRdb re-called the 5' RACE reads with MiXCR, one entry per CDR3 protein. The table lists 200,000 to 250,000 distinct CDR3 sequences, about 16% of them singletons. Sample: blood, either unsorted or a sorted T cell fraction (not recorded which). This TCR was recovered from a male donor with ankylosing spondylitis. The V gene is TRBV29-1, the J gene TRBJ2-1; D possibly corresponds to TRBD2 (6 bases). This CDR3 is CSVDLALANEQFF. The CDR3 region has the DNA TGCAGCGTTGACCTAGCGTTGGCCAATGAGCAGTTCTTC.